This T cell receptor (beta chain) was captured in a study of glioma-infiltrating T cells after dendritic cell vaccination. The sample's time point: after dendritic cell vaccination, including at tumor progression/relapse. This CDR3 is built from 15 residues. The V end was cut by 4 bases, the J end by 0 bases, with 10 bases between. In germline, CDR1 is SGHRS, CDR2 YFSETQ. The primer mix had 60 V beta and 13 J beta primers. Clones were read by immunoSEQ multiplex PCR, and TCRdb kept only the in-frame ones, dropping some. The sample comprises about 63,000 clones, more than 70% of which are singletons, and around 8.5% rests with the top ten. Study-wide points: The cohort had few patients with full blood and tumor sets.

Remarks on this clone: The antigen is undetermined.

The specimen comprised blood, sampled after dendritic cell vaccination. The TCR originated in a human donor with glioblastoma. This rearrangement joins TRBV5-1 to TRBJ1-4; TRBD1 might be the D (5 bases). The CDR3 sequence is CASSRGDSTNEKLFF. The CDR3 region has the DNA TGCGCCAGCAGCCGGGGGGATTCAACTAATGAAAAACTGTTTTTT.